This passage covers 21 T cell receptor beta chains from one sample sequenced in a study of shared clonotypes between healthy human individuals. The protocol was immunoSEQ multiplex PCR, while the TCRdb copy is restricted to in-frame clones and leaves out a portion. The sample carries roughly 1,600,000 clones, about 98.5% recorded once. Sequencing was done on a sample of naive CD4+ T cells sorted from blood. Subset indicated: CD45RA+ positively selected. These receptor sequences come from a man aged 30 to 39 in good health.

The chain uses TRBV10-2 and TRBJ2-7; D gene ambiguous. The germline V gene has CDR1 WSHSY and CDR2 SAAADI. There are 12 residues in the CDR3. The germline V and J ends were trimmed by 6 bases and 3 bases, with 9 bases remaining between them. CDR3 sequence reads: CASRLKGYEQYF. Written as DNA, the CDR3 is TGCGCCAGCAGGCTGAAGGGCTACGAGCAGTACTTC.

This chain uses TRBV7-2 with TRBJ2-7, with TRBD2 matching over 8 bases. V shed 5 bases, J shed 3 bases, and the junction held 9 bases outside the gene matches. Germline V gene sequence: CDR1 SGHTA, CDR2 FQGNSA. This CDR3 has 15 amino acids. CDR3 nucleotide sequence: TGTGCCAGCAGCCCAAGGATACTAGCGGACTACGAGCAGTACTTC. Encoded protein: CASSPRILADYEQYF.

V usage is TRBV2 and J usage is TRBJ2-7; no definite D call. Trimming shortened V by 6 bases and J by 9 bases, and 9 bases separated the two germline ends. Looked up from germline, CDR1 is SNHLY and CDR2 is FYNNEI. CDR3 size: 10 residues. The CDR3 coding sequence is TGTGCCAGCAGATCGGCCTCGCAGTACTTC. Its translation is CASRSASQYF.

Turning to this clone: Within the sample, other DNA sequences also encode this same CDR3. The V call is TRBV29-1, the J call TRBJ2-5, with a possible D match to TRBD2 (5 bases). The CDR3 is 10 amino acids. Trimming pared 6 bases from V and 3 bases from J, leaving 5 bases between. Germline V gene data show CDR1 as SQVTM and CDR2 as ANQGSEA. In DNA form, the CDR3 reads TGCAGCGTGAGGGAAGAGACCCAGTACTTC. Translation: CSVREETQYF.

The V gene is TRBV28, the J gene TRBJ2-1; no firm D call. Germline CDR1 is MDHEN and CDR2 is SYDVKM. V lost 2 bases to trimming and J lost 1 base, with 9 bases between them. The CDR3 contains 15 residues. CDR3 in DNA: TGTGCCAGCAGTTTACCTACCGTATCCTACAATGAGCAGTTCTTC. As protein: CASSLPTVSYNEQFF.

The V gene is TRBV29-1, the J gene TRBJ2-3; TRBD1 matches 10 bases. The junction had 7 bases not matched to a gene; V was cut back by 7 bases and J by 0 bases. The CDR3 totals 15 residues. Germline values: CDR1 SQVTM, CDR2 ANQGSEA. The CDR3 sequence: CSDPSGQGSTDTQYF. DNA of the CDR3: TGCAGCGACCCATCGGGACAGGGGAGCACAGATACGCAGTATTTT.

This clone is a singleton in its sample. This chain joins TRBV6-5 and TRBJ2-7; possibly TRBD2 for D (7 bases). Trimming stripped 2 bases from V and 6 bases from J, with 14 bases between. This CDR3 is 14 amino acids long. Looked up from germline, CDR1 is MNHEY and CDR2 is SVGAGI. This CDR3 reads CASSYDWGGAEQYF. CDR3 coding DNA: TGTGCCAGCAGTTACGATTGGGGGGGCGCCGAGCAGTACTTC.

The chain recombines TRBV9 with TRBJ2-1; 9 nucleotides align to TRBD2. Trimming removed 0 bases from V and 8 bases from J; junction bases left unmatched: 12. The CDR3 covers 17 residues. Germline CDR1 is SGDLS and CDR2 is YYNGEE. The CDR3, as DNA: TGTGCCAGCAGCGTAGGTTTCGGCGGGAGGGCCCCCTATGAGCAGTTCTTC. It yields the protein CASSVGFGGRAPYEQFF. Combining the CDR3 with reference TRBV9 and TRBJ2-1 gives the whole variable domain DSGVTQTPKHLITATGQRVTLRCSPRSGDLSVYWYQQSLDQGLQFLIQYYNGEERAKGNILERFSAQQFPDLHSELNLSSLELGDSALYFCASSVGFGGRAPYEQFFGPGTRLTVL.

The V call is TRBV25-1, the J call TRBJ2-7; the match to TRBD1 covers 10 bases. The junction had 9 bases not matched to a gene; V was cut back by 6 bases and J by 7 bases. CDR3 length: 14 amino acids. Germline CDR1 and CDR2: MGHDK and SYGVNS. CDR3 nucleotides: TGTGCCAGCAGCCCCAGGACAGGGGGTGGGGAGCAGTACTTC. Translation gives CASSPRTGGGEQYF.

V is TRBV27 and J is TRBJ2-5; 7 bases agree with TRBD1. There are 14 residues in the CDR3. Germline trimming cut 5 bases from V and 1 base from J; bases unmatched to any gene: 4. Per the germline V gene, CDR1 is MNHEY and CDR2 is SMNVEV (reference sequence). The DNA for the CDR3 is TGTGCCAGCAGTCTCAGGGGGTCCCAAGAGACCCAGTACTTC. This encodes CASSLRGSQETQYF.

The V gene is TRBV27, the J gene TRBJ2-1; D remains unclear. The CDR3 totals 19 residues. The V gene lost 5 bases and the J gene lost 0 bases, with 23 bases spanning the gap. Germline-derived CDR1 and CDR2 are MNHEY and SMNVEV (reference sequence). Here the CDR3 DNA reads TGTGCCAGCAGTCCCAAGGGCTCCCAGAATTGGCTCTCCTACAATGAGCAGTTCTTC. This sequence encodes CASSPKGSQNWLSYNEQFF.

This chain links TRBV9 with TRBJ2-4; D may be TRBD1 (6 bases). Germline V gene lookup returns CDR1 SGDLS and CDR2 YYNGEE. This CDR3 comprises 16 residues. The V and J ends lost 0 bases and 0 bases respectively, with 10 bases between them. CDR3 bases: TGTGCCAGCAGCGTAGGGCAGGGGTTAGCCAAAAACATTCAGTACTTC. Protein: CASSVGQGLAKNIQYF.

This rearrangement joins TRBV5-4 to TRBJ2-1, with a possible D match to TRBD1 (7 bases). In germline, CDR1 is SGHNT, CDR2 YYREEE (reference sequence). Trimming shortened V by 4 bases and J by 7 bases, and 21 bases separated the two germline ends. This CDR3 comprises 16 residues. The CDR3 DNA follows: TGTGCCAGCAGCCCAGGGGGTGCGGGAAGCAAGAATGAGCAGTTCTTC. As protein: CASSPGGAGSKNEQFF. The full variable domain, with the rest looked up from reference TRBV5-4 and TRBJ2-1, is ETGVTQSPTHLIKTRGQQVTLRCSSQSGHNTVSWYQQALGQGPQFIFQYYREEENGRGNFPPRFSGLQFPNYSSELNVNALELDDSALYLCASSPGGAGSKNEQFFGPGTRLTVL.

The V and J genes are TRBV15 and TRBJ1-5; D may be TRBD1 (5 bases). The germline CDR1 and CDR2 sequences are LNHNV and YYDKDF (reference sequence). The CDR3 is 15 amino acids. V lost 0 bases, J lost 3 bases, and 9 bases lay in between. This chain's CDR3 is CATSREWGNNQPQHF. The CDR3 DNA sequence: TGTGCCACCAGCAGAGAATGGGGGAACAATCAGCCCCAGCATTTT.

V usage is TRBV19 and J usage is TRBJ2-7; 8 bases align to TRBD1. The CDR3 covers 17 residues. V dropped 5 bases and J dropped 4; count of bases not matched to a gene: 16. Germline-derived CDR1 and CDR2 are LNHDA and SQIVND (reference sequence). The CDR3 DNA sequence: TGTGCCAGTAGTCCCCGGGCGACAGGGGACATCGCGTACGAGCAGTACTTC. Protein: CASSPRATGDIAYEQYF.

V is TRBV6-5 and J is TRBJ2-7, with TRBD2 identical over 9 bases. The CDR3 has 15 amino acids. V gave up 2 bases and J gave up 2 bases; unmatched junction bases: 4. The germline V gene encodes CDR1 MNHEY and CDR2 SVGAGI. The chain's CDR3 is CASSYGSGSPYEQYF. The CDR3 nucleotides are TGTGCCAGCAGTTACGGTAGCGGGAGCCCCTACGAGCAGTACTTC.

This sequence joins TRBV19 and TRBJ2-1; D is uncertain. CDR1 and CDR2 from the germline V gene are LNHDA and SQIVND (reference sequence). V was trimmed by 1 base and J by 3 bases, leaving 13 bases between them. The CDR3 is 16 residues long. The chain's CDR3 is CASSIGSARYYNEQFF. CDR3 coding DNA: TGTGCCAGTAGTATAGGCAGCGCGAGATACTACAATGAGCAGTTCTTC.

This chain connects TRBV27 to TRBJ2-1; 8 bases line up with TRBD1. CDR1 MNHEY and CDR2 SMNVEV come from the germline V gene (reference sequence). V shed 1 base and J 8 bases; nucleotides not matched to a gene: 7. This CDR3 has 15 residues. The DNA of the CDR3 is TGTGCCAGCAGTTTATGGGCAGGGGGCAAGGATGAGCAGTTCTTC. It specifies CASSLWAGGKDEQFF.

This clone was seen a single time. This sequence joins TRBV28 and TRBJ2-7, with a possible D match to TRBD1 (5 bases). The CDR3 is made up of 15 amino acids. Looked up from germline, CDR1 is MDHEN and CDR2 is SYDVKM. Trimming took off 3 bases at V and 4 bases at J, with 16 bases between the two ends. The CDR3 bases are TGTGCCAGCAGTTTTTTAACAGGAGTGTCTTACGAGCAGTACTTC. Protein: CASSFLTGVSYEQYF. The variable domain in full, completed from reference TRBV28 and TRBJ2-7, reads DVKVTQSSRYLVKRTGEKVFLECVQDMDHENMFWYRQDPGLGLRLIYFSYDVKMKEKGDIPEGYSVSREKKERFSLILESASTNQTSMYLCASSFLTGVSYEQYFGPGTRLTVT.

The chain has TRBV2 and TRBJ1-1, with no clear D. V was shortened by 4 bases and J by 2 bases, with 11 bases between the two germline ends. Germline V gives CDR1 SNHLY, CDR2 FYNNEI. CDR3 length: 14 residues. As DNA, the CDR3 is TGTGCCAGCAGTGCGTCGGGGTCAAACACTGAAGCTTTCTTT. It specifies CASSASGSNTEAFF.

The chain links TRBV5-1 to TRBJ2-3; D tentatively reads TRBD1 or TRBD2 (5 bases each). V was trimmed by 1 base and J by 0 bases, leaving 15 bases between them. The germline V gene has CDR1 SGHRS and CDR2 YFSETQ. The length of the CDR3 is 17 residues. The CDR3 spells CASSLTPLGPSTDTQYF. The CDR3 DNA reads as TGCGCCAGCAGCTTGACCCCCCTGGGACCTAGCACAGATACGCAGTATTTT.